This T cell receptor beta chain was found in a study of T cell responses to AZD1222 COVID-19 vaccine. Looked up from germline, CDR1 is MDHEN and CDR2 is SYDVKM. The V gene lost 6 bases and the J gene lost 1 base, with 12 bases spanning the gap. CDR3 length: 14 residues. Produced via immunoSEQ multiplex PCR; TCRdb's table is partial and in-frame only. This table holds under 200,000 clones, 91% found once. The sequence came from an adult in good health. The specimen comprised peripheral blood, sampled on day 0 of AZD1222 vaccination. The chain joins TRBV28 to TRBJ1-2, with D perhaps TRBD1 (6 bases). In DNA, the CDR3 is TGTGCCAGCAGGGGGACACGACTTAACTATGGCTACACCTTC. Protein product: CASRGTRLNYGYTF.